This TCR beta chain stems from a study of cytomegalovirus exposure and HLA in healthy donors. V lost 3 bases, J lost 2 bases, and 5 bases stayed unmatched. The CDR3 runs to 15 residues. Germline values: CDR1 SGDLS, CDR2 YYNGEE. The PCR used 60 Vbeta and 13 Jbeta primers. Sequenced by immunoSEQ multiplex PCR; TCRdb stores in-frame clones only, minus some. This sample has some 140,000 clones; around 9% occur once, and the top ten carry over 6.5%. This sequence originates from a woman aged 40 to 50 in good health and CMV-seropositive. The sequencing sample was made of PBMCs. The rearrangement links TRBV9 to TRBJ1-1, with 9 positions matching TRBD1. The CDR3 loop reads CASSADRGKNTEAFF. Written as DNA, the CDR3 is TGTGCCAGCAGCGCGGACAGGGGAAAAAACACTGAAGCTTTCTTT.